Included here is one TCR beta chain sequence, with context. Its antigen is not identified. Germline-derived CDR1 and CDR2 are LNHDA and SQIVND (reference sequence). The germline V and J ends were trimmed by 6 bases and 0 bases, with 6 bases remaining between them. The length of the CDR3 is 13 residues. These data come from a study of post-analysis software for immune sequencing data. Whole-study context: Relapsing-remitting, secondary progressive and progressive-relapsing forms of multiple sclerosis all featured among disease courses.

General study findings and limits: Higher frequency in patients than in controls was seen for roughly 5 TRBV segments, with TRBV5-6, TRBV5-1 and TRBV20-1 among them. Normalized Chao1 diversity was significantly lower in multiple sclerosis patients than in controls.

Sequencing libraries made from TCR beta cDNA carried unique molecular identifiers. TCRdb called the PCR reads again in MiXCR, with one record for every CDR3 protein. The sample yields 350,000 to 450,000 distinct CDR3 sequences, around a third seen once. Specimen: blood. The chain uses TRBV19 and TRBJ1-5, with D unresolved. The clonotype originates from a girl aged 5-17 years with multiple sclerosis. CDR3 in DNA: TGTGCCAGTAGGGTTGATAGCAATCAGCCCCAGCATTTT. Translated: CASRVDSNQPQHF.